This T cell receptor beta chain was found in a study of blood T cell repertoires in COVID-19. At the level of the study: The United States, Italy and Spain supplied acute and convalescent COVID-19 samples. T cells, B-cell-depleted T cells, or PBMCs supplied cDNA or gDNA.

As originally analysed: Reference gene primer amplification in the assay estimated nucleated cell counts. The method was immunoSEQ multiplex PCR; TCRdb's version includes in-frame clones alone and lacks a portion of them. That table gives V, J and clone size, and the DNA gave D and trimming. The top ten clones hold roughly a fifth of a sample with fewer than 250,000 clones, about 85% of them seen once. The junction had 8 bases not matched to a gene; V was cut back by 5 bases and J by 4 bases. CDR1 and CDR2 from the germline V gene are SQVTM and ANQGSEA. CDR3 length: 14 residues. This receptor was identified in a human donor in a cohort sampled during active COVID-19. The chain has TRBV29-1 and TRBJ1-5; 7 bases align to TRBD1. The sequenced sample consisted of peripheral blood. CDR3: CSVRYGTENQPQHF. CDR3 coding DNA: TGCAGCGTTCGGTACGGGACAGAGAATCAGCCCCAGCATTTT. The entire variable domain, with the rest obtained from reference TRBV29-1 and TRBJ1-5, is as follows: SAVISQKPSRDICQRGTSLTIQCQVDSQVTMMFWYRQQPGQSLTLIATANQGSEATYESGFVIDKFPISRPNLTFSTLTVSNMSPEDSSIYLCSVRYGTENQPQHFGDGTRLSIL.